This T cell receptor beta chain was retrieved from a study of T cells after yellow fever vaccination. Trimming took off 2 bases at V and 0 bases at J, with 7 bases between the two ends. The CDR3 is 14 amino acids. Germline V CDR1 and CDR2: SGHDN, FVKESK. This clonotype was found a few times. The target antigen is unknown. In making TCR cDNA, 5'RACE template switching added a universal primer site and UMIs to it. TCRdb fed the 5' RACE reads into MiXCR, producing one record per CDR3 protein. The sample has roughly 500,000 distinct CDR3 sequences, about 19% seen once. General observations from the study: The presence of abundant clonotypes contaminating from the bulk population was possible in FACS-sorted repertoires. A small share of clonotypes appeared in both CD4 and CD8 compartments. Among primary-vaccination clones, most reappeared after the booster, at 95% to 96% for CD4 and more than 75% for CD8.

The sequencing used PBMCs, collected 15 days after the yellow fever booster vaccination. The sequence came from a man aged 25 to 45 who received the YFV17D yellow fever vaccine. V and J are TRBV14 and TRBJ1-2; perhaps TRBD1 as D (5 bases). CDR3 residues: CASSQQTANYGYTF. The DNA of the CDR3 is TGTGCCAGCAGCCAACAGACAGCTAACTATGGCTACACCTTC.